This TCR beta chain appears in the sequencing data of a study of control samples from healthy donors and cancer patients. Measured with immunoSEQ multiplex PCR; TCRdb has only the in-frame clones, and not every one. The profile covers some 130,000 clones, with approximately 92% appearing a single time and under 3% taken by the ten largest. CDR3 length: 14 amino acids. Germline CDR1 is SGHRS and CDR2 is YFSETQ. V was trimmed by 0 bases and J by 7 bases, leaving 10 bases between them. The TCR originated in a man aged 40-49 years in good health. The sequencing input was blood. The chain combines TRBV5-1 with TRBJ1-4; D is possibly TRBD1 (5 bases). CDR3 loop: CASSLEGQGEKLFF. In DNA, the CDR3 is TGCGCCAGCAGCTTGGAAGGCCAGGGTGAAAAACTGTTTTTT.